This entry lists 18 T cell receptor beta chains sequenced from one sample in a study of blood T cell repertoires in COVID-19. The data were produced by immunoSEQ multiplex PCR, yet TCRdb's version contains in-frame clones alone and is incomplete. This table holds approximately 130,000 clones, 65% to 90% found once. The sample consisted of peripheral blood. Receptor source: a human donor in a cohort sampled during active COVID-19.

The chain couples TRBV7-2 to TRBJ1-2; D might be TRBD1 (6 bases). The germline V and J ends were trimmed by 4 bases and 2 bases, with 11 bases remaining between them. The CDR3 is 14 amino acids. Germline V gene sequence: CDR1 SGHTA, CDR2 FQGNSA. This chain's CDR3 is CASSSSGQNYGYTF. CDR3 DNA sequence: TGTGCCAGCAGCTCCTCGGGACAAAACTATGGCTACACCTTC.

CDR3 region: CSVELQGETQYF. The CDR3 region has the DNA TGCAGCGTTGAACTACAGGGAGAGACCCAGTACTTC. The rearrangement uses TRBV29-1 and TRBJ2-5, with a possible D match to TRBD1 (6 bases). The V end was cut by 2 bases, the J end by 4 bases, with 8 bases between. CDR1 is SQVTM and CDR2 is ANQGSEA in the germline V gene. This CDR3 contains 12 residues. Complete variable domain (other parts from reference TRBV29-1 and TRBJ2-5): SAVISQKPSRDICQRGTSLTIQCQVDSQVTMMFWYRQQPGQSLTLIATANQGSEATYESGFVIDKFPISRPNLTFSTLTVSNMSPEDSSIYLCSVELQGETQYFGPGTRLLVL.

The chain carries TRBV19 and TRBJ2-6; D is ambiguous. Trimming took off 10 bases at V and 0 bases at J, with 7 bases between the two ends. The CDR3 sequence is 13 residues long. The V gene's germline CDR1 is LNHDA and CDR2 SQIVND (reference sequence). The CDR3 spells CATSYSGANVLTF. The CDR3 region has the DNA TGTGCCACTTCTTACTCTGGGGCCAACGTCCTGACTTTC. The whole variable domain, remainder taken from reference TRBV19 and TRBJ2-6, is DGGITQSPKYLFRKEGQNVTLSCEQNLNHDAMYWYRQDPGQGLRLIYYSQIVNDFQKGDIAEGYSVSREKKESFPLTVTSAQKNPTAFYLCATSYSGANVLTFGAGSRLTVL.

The chain employs TRBV3-1 (or the pseudogene TRBV3-2) and TRBJ1-1; D gene unclear. The V gene's germline CDR1 is LGHDT and CDR2 YNNKEL (reference sequence). CDR3 length: 19 amino acids. Trimming removed 0 bases from V and 0 bases from J, with 20 bases in between. In DNA form, the CDR3 reads TGTGCCAGCAGCCAAGAAGTGTGGAGGGCAGGTATCATGAACACTGAAGCTTTCTTT. Its protein is CASSQEVWRAGIMNTEAFF.

The chain carries TRBV3-1 (or the pseudogene TRBV3-2) and TRBJ2-3; D gene ambiguous. The V end was cut by 4 bases, the J end by 5 bases, with 7 bases between. The CDR3 is 12 residues long. Germline lookup yields CDR1 LGHDT and CDR2 YNNKEL (reference sequence). CDR3 DNA: TGTGCCAGCAGCCCTACTCTAGATACGCAGTATTTT. Its translation is CASSPTLDTQYF.

This chain uses TRBV7-2 with TRBJ2-2; TRBD1 agrees at 7 bases. The ends lost 1 base at V and 5 bases at J; junction bases unmatched: 1. This CDR3 has 14 amino acids. Germline V CDR1 and CDR2: SGHTA, FQGNSA. The CDR3 loop is CASSLVRGTGELFF. DNA for the CDR3: TGTGCCAGCAGCTTAGTCAGGGGGACCGGGGAGCTGTTTTTT.

This chain's CDR3 is CASSQEQGAYEQYF. CDR3 in DNA: TGTGCCAGCAGCCAAGAACAGGGGGCCTACGAGCAGTACTTC. The genes are TRBV4-2 and TRBJ2-7, with 8 bases fitting TRBD1. The CDR3 is 14 residues long. With V trimmed by 0 bases and J by 2 bases, 0 bases remained unmatched. CDR1 is LGHNA, CDR2 YNFKEQ, per germline.

This clone has only one observation. The rearrangement joins TRBV7-9 to TRBJ2-3; a weak D match, TRBD2 (6 bases). Germline V gene data show CDR1 as SEHNR and CDR2 as FQNEAQ (reference sequence). The CDR3 has 16 residues. V was trimmed by 10 bases and J by 1 base, leaving 21 bases between them. The CDR3 nucleotides read TGTGCCACCCCATCCCGAGCGGGTGCTGGCACAGATACGCAGTATTTT. Translation: CATPSRAGAGTDTQYF.

The chain couples TRBV27 to TRBJ1-6; D remains unclear. The CDR3 runs to 14 residues. In germline, CDR1 is MNHEY, CDR2 SMNVEV (reference sequence). Deletions cut 3 bases from V and 5 bases from J, with 8 bases between. CDR3 protein: CASSFWQDNSPLHF. DNA for the CDR3: TGTGCCAGCAGTTTCTGGCAAGATAATTCACCCCTCCACTTT.

J is TRBJ1-4 and V is TRBV10-3; D gene uncertain. From germline, CDR1 is ENHRY and CDR2 SYGVKD. The V and J ends lost 2 bases and 8 bases respectively, with 15 bases between them. This CDR3 region has 15 residues. The CDR3 spells CAISEKETWSEKLFF. CDR3 nucleotides: TGTGCCATCAGTGAGAAGGAGACCTGGTCGGAAAAACTGTTTTTT.

The V gene is TRBV24-1, the J gene TRBJ2-3; TRBD1 matches at 10 bases. The CDR3 has 17 amino acids. CDR1 is KGHDR, CDR2 SFDVKD, per germline. Unmatched junction bases numbered 13, after V lost 5 bases and J lost 6 bases. The CDR3 loop reads CATSGSTMGQGSDTQYF. CDR3 DNA: TGTGCCACCAGTGGTTCAACAATGGGACAGGGGTCGGATACGCAGTATTTT.

This CDR3 is CASSEFQSYEQYF. The CDR3, as DNA: TGTGCCAGCAGTGAGTTTCAGTCCTACGAGCAGTACTTC. This chain connects TRBV6-1 to TRBJ2-7, with D uncertain. The CDR3 length is 13 residues. V lost 3 bases to trimming and J lost 1 base, with 7 bases between them. Per the germline V gene, CDR1 is MNHNS and CDR2 is SASEGT.

V is TRBV19 and J is TRBJ2-7, with D possibly being TRBD1 (5 bases). In germline, CDR1 is LNHDA, CDR2 SQIVND (reference sequence). This CDR3 contains 12 residues. Trimming removed 8 bases at V and 6 bases at J, with 14 bases between. The chain's CDR3 is CASQGSTAEQYF. CDR3 sequence (DNA): TGTGCCAGTCAGGGCAGTACGGCCGAGCAGTACTTC.

The rearrangement joins TRBV6-6 to TRBJ2-5; 7 bases align to TRBD2. The germline V gene has CDR1 MNHNY and CDR2 SVGAGI (reference sequence). The trim removed 0 bases at V and 5 bases at J, leaving 9 bases unmatched. This CDR3 has 16 amino acids. The CDR3 is CASSYSGGGAWETQYF. As DNA, the CDR3 is TGTGCCAGCAGTTACTCGGGGGGAGGGGCGTGGGAGACCCAGTACTTC.

The chain recombines TRBV2 with TRBJ1-1, with a possible D match to TRBD1 (6 bases). The CDR3 runs to 14 residues. The ends were cut back, 6 bases at V and 8 bases at J, with 19 bases in the middle. The germline V gene encodes CDR1 SNHLY and CDR2 FYNNEI. The CDR3 loop reads CASRDTGNGGEAFF. DNA for the CDR3: TGTGCCAGCAGGGACACAGGGAATGGGGGCGAAGCTTTCTTT.

The gene calls are TRBV28 and TRBJ2-1; D call uncertain. Germline assignment: CDR1 MDHEN and CDR2 SYDVKM. The CDR3 spans 13 residues. V was trimmed by 3 bases and J by 3 bases, leaving 6 bases between them. The CDR3 DNA sequence: TGTGCCAGCAGTTTGCAGGACTACAATGAGCAGTTCTTC. This gives the protein CASSLQDYNEQFF.

This chain links TRBV5-6 with TRBJ1-4, with D maybe TRBD1 (6 bases). From germline, CDR1 is SGHDT and CDR2 YYEEEE. The germline V and J ends were trimmed by 2 bases and 0 bases, with 8 bases remaining between them. There are 15 residues in the CDR3. CDR3 region: CASSFRQATNEKLFF. In nucleotides, the CDR3 is TGTGCCAGCAGCTTTCGACAGGCAACTAATGAAAAACTGTTTTTT.

The chain is built from TRBV6-5 and TRBJ1-1, with a weak D call TRBD1 (6 bases). V lost 6 bases and J lost 1, with 15 bases in between. Germline assignment: CDR1 MNHEY and CDR2 SVGAGI. CDR3 length: 15 amino acids. The CDR3 sequence: CASSPRRQENTEAFF. CDR3 bases: TGTGCCAGCAGCCCCCGGCGACAGGAGAACACTGAAGCTTTCTTT.